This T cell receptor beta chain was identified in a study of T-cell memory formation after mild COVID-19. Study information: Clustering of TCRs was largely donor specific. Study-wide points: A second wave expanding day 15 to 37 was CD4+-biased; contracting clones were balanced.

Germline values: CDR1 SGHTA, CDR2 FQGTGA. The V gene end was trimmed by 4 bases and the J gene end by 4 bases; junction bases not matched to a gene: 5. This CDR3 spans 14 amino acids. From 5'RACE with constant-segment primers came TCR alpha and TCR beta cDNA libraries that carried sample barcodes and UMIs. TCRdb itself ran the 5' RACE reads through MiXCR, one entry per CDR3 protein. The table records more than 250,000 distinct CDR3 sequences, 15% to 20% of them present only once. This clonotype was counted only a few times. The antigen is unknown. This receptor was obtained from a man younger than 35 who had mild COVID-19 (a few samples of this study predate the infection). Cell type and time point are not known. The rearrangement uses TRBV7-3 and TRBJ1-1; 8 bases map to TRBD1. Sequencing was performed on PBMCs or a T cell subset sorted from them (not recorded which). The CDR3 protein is CASSSTGVTTEAFF. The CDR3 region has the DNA TGTGCCAGCAGCTCGACAGGGGTAACCACTGAAGCTTTCTTT. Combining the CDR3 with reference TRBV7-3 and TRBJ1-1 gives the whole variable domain GAGVSQTPSNKVTEKGKYVELRCDPISGHTALYWYRQSLGQGPEFLIYFQGTGAADDSGLPNDRFFAVRPEGSVSTLKIQRTERGDSAVYLCASSSTGVTTEAFFGQGTRLTVV.